In its sample, the clone carrying this T cell receptor beta chain was seen once. A much larger clone sits a single nucleotide away, making a read error possible. This record belongs to a study of T-cell memory formation after mild COVID-19. The CDR3 extends over 16 amino acids. The J segment lost 0 bases and the V segment lost 4 bases, leaving 9 bases of the junction unmatched. Per the germline V gene, CDR1 is DFQATT and CDR2 is SNEGSKA (reference sequence). TCRdb reprocessed the 5' RACE reads with MiXCR, giving one entry per CDR3 protein. The sample carries 150,000 or so distinct CDR3 sequences, more than 14% recorded once.

The source is an adult woman who had mild COVID-19 (a few samples of this study predate the infection). Cell type and time point are not known. The sequencing sample was made of PBMCs or a T cell subset sorted from them (not recorded which). The V and J genes are TRBV20-1 and TRBJ2-7; 10 nucleotides line up with TRBD2. CDR3 protein: CSAIQLAGPSSYEQYF. In DNA, the CDR3 is TGCAGTGCTATCCAACTAGCGGGGCCAAGCTCCTACGAGCAGTACTTC.